Below, one T cell receptor beta chain is given with its context. Its antigen is unidentified. The entry originates in a study of regulatory T cells in long-lasting Graves disease. Time point defined: persistent/refractory GD, antithyroid drugs over 5 years with positive TRAb. Construction of the TCR library relied on RNA isolated from PBMCs. Arm-PCR of CDR3 regions with iRepertoire HTBI primers generated TCR beta libraries. TCRdb analysed the multiplex PCR reads with MiXCR anew, one entry per CDR3 protein. The sample lists a few hundred thousand distinct CDR3 sequences, roughly 24% occurring once. The CDR3 runs to 13 residues. V was shortened by 3 bases and J by 7 bases, with 12 bases between the two germline ends. Study-wide results and caveats: The TCR repertoire of persistent Graves' patients was less diverse than that of newly diagnosed ones. Only a small sample size was used, which may have cut accuracy.

V and J are TRBV12-3 or TRBV12-4 and TRBJ1-2; tentative D call: TRBD1 (5 bases). Sequencing was performed on peripheral blood mononuclear cells (PBMCs), taken when the disease was refractory, from a patient treated with antithyroid drugs. The receptor was derived from a woman aged 35 to 49 with Graves disease. The CDR3 DNA is TGTGCCAGCAGTTTTCCCGGGACGGGTGGCTACACCTTC. It is translated as CASSFPGTGGYTF.